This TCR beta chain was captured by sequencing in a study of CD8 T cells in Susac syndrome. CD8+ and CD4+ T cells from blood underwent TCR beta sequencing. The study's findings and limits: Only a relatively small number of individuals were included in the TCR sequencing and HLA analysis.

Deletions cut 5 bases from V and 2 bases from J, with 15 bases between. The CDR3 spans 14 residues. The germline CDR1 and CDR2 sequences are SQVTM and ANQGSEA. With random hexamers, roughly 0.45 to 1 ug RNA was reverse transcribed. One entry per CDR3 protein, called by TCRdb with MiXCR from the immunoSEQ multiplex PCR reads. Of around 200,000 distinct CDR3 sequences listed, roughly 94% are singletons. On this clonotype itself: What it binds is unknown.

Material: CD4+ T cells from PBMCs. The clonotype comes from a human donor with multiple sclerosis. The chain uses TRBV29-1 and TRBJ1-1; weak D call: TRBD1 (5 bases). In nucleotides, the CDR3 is TGCAGCGTTTCAACCGGGACGTTAAACACTGAAGCTTTCTTT. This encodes CSVSTGTLNTEAFF.